This T cell receptor (beta chain) was captured by sequencing in a study of blood T cell repertoires in COVID-19. Overall study: Spain, Italy and the United States supplied samples that represented acute and convalescent COVID-19. Nucleic acid was either cDNA or gDNA, and it came from T cells, B-cell-depleted T cells, or PBMCs.

The authors' processing: Amplification of reference gene primers provided the estimated nucleated cell counts. Data came from immunoSEQ multiplex PCR; TCRdb stores just in-frame clones and leaves some out. V and J calls and clone size come straight from that table; D and trimming were deduced from the DNA. The table records approximately 140,000 clones, roughly 84% of them present only once. V was trimmed by 2 bases and J by 8 bases, leaving 10 bases between them. In germline, CDR1 is LGHDT, CDR2 YNNKEL (reference sequence). This CDR3 spans 14 amino acids. Material: peripheral blood. The clonotype comes from a man aged 65 to 85 with acute or convalescent COVID-19. The V gene is TRBV3-1 (or the pseudogene TRBV3-2), the J gene TRBJ1-6; D uncertain. The CDR3: CASSQNRGDSPLHF. CDR3 DNA sequence: TGTGCCAGCAGCCAAAACCGGGGAGATTCACCCCTCCACTTT.